A single sample is the source of the 15 T cell receptor beta chains below, sequenced in a study of T cells in Graves' hyperthyroidism and ophthalmopathy. Amplified TCR beta CDR3 regions came from RNA transcripts. RT-PCR in the first round (using the HTBI primer set) targeted the TCR CDR3. One entry per CDR3 protein, called by TCRdb with MiXCR from the multiplex PCR reads. The profile shows about 560,000 distinct CDR3 sequences, approximately 15% of them singletons. The source material was blood. The receptors were sampled from a woman between 18 and 29 years old with Graves' hyperthyroidism.

V is TRBV20-1 and J is TRBJ2-2; maybe TRBD1 (5 bases). CDR3 size: 11 residues. The V end lost 5 bases, the J end lost 6 bases, and 7 bases lay between the germline ends. CDR1 is DFQATT, CDR2 SNEGSKA, per germline (reference sequence). The CDR3 DNA reads as TGCAGTGCTCAGGGTTCCGGGGAGCTGTTTTTT. It specifies CSAQGSGELFF.

This clonotype occurred many times. The chain has TRBV6-1 and TRBJ2-7; perhaps TRBD1 as D (5 bases). The CDR3 loop spans 15 amino acids. Germline assignment: CDR1 MNHNS and CDR2 SASEGT. V lost 5 bases, J lost 4 bases, and 18 bases lay in between. CDR3 amino acids: CASSYALSTVYEQYF. In DNA, the CDR3 is TGTGCCAGCAGTTATGCCCTCTCGACAGTTTACGAGCAGTACTTC.

This clonotype has a count of ten or more. The rearrangement links TRBV5-1 to TRBJ1-6, with 7 bases lining up with TRBD1. The V segment lost 0 bases and the J segment 0 bases; nucleotides outside the gene matches: 3. Germline CDR1 is SGHRS and CDR2 is YFSETQ. This CDR3 spans 17 amino acids. CDR3 residues: CASSLGDRSSYNSPLHF. The CDR3 DNA sequence: TGCGCCAGCAGCTTGGGGGACAGAAGCTCCTATAATTCACCCCTCCACTTT.

The rearrangement joins TRBV5-6 to TRBJ1-3; the D is unclear. The CDR3 is 14 amino acids. Germline CDR1 and CDR2: SGHDT and YYEEEE. V gave up 0 bases and J gave up 7 bases, with 11 bases separating them. The DNA of the CDR3 is TGTGCCAGCAGCTTGGGACTAAATGAGAACACCATATATTTT. The encoded protein is CASSLGLNENTIYF. The whole variable domain, filled in from reference TRBV5-6 and TRBJ1-3, reads DAGVTQSPTHLIKTRGQQVTLRCSPKSGHDTVSWYQQALGQGPQFIFQYYEEEERQRGNFPDRFSGHQFPNYSSELNVNALLLGDSALYLCASSLGLNENTIYFGEGSWLTVV.

This clonotype showed up just a few times. The gene calls are TRBV15 and TRBJ2-1; D remains unclear. V lost 0 bases and J lost 0, with 12 bases in between. The CDR3 is 17 residues long. Germline loops: CDR1 LNHNV, CDR2 YYDKDF (reference sequence). The CDR3 here is CATSRDSSTSSYNEQFF. CDR3 nucleotide sequence: TGTGCCACCAGCAGAGATAGTTCGACCAGCTCCTACAATGAGCAGTTCTTC.

This clonotype came up a few times. The CDR3 DNA reads TGTGCCTGGACTTTGGGCGGGGAGCTGTTTTTT. It encodes CAWTLGGELFF. The V call is TRBV30, the J call TRBJ2-2, with D unresolved. Looked up from germline, CDR1 is GTSNPN and CDR2 is SVGIG (reference sequence). CDR3 length: 11 amino acids. Trimming left V 4 bases short and J 7 bases short, with 7 bases between.

This clonotype was seen at least ten times. The CDR3 region has the DNA TGTGCCAGCAGTTATCTTGCCATGGCTAGCGGGCCCGGCGAGCAGTACTTC. This codes for CASSYLAMASGPGEQYF. V usage is TRBV6-5 and J usage is TRBJ2-7; 8 bases are shared with TRBD2. V trimming: 3 bases; J trimming: 6 bases; junction bases outside the gene matches: 16. The CDR3 is 17 amino acids. In germline, CDR1 is MNHEY, CDR2 SVGAGI.

This clonotype was seen only a few times. The rearrangement links TRBV6-2 or TRBV6-3 to TRBJ2-5, with unresolved D. This CDR3 spans 15 amino acids. CDR1 is MNHEY and CDR2 is SVGEGT in the germline V gene. The V end was cut by 6 bases, the J end by 4 bases, with 18 bases between. CDR3 residues: CASSDTGPWGETQYF. The CDR3 DNA is TGTGCCAGCAGCGACACCGGGCCCTGGGGAGAGACCCAGTACTTC.

This clonotype was found many times. This rearrangement joins TRBV7-2 to TRBJ2-7; 7 nucleotides align to TRBD2. The CDR3 extends over 15 amino acids. The germline V gene encodes CDR1 SGHTA and CDR2 FQGNSA. V trimming: 4 bases; J trimming: 2 bases; junction bases outside the gene matches: 8. The CDR3, as DNA: TGTGCCAGCAGCTGGGGGGGAGGCGGCCCCTACGAGCAGTACTTC. It encodes CASSWGGGGPYEQYF.

The rearrangement uses TRBV7-7 and TRBJ2-5, with D tentatively TRBD2 (6 bases). Germline lookup yields CDR1 SSHAT and CDR2 FNYEAQ (reference sequence). V lost 5 bases and J 5 bases, leaving 15 bases between the germline ends. The CDR3 is 14 residues long. In DNA, the CDR3 is TGTGCCAGCAGCCTCGGGACTCGGGGGGAGACCCAGTACTTC. As protein: CASSLGTRGETQYF. Using reference TRBV7-7 and TRBJ2-5 for the parts outside the CDR3, the full variable domain is GAGVSQSPRYKVTKRGQDVTLRCDPISSHATLYWYQQALGQGPEFLTYFNYEAQPDKSGLPSDRFSAERPEGSISTLTIQRTEQRDSAMYRCASSLGTRGETQYFGPGTRLLVL.

The V call is TRBV28, the J call TRBJ2-3; 9 bases map to TRBD1. Germline CDR1 MDHEN, CDR2 SYDVKM. The ends lost 6 bases at V and 3 bases at J; junction bases unmatched: 4. The length of the CDR3 is 14 residues. The chain's CDR3 is CASRHDRGTDTQYF. CDR3 sequence (DNA): TGTGCCAGCAGGCACGACAGGGGGACAGATACGCAGTATTTT. Full variable domain (rest looked up from reference TRBV28 and TRBJ2-3): DVKVTQSSRYLVKRTGEKVFLECVQDMDHENMFWYRQDPGLGLRLIYFSYDVKMKEKGDIPEGYSVSREKKERFSLILESASTNQTSMYLCASRHDRGTDTQYFGPGTRLTVL.

This clonotype was found many times. The chain carries TRBV20-1 and TRBJ1-1, with D unclear. Germline assignment: CDR1 DFQATT and CDR2 SNEGSKA (reference sequence). This CDR3 is 11 amino acids long. V was clipped by 1 base and J by 7 bases, with 7 bases between them. The CDR3 nucleotides are TGCAGTGCTAGAGGGCCGAATGAAGCTTTCTTT. As protein: CSARGPNEAFF.

Comments on this clonotype: This may be a read error: a much more frequent sequence differs by one nucleotide. The chain is built from TRBV2 and TRBJ2-1; the D gene is possibly TRBD1 (6 bases). The CDR3 runs to 15 residues. Germline values: CDR1 SNHLY, CDR2 FYNNEI. The CDR3 coding sequence is TGTGCCTGCAGTGAAGGGCAGGGGCCTTACAATGAGCAGTTCTTC. Protein sequence: CACSEGQGPYNEQFF.

The V gene is TRBV4-1, the J gene TRBJ2-1; D not certain. Per the germline V gene, CDR1 is MGHRA and CDR2 is YSYEKL. Between the trimmed V and J ends, which lost 0 bases and 0 bases, there was a span of 6 bases. This CDR3 is built from 15 residues. CDR3 DNA sequence: TGCGCCAGCAGCCAAGACTCGGCCTCCTACAATGAGCAGTTCTTC. It codes for CASSQDSASYNEQFF.

This clonotype was recorded at least ten times. The chain recombines TRBV7-2 with TRBJ1-2, with a possible D match to TRBD1 (5 bases). The CDR3 contains 13 residues. Looked up from germline, CDR1 is SGHTA and CDR2 is FQGNSA. V was clipped by 1 base and J by 6 bases, with 9 bases between them. The CDR3 DNA is TGTGCCAGCAGCTTAGTCAGGGACGATGGCTACACCTTC. It encodes CASSLVRDDGYTF.